This T cell receptor beta chain appears in the sequencing data of a study of blood T cell repertoires in COVID-19. Study context: The analysed material was cDNA or gDNA that came from T cells, B-cell-depleted T cells, or PBMCs.

The CDR3 extends over 15 amino acids. V lost 3 bases and J 1 base, leaving 9 bases between the germline ends. Germline lookup yields CDR1 SGHVS and CDR2 FNYEAQ. TCRdb's table, derived via immunoSEQ multiplex PCR, lists solely in-frame clones and lacks some. The sample lists 260,000 or so clones, roughly 87% seen once, with around 0.7% in the top ten. Sample: peripheral blood. The chain couples TRBV7-6 to TRBJ2-2, with D perhaps TRBD2 (6 bases). This sequence was found in a human donor in a cohort sampled during active COVID-19. CDR3 region: CASSFGTENTGELFF. For the CDR3, the DNA is TGTGCCAGCAGCTTTGGGACTGAGAACACCGGGGAGCTGTTTTTT.